What follows are 16 T cell receptor beta chains derived from one specimen sequenced in a study of blood T cell repertoires in COVID-19. The table came from immunoSEQ multiplex PCR; TCRdb's copy has only in-frame clones and leaves some out. Of some 150,000 clones listed, roughly 84% were seen once; the top ten hold approximately 40%. Material: peripheral blood. The receptors here all came from a human donor in a cohort sampled during active COVID-19.

The rearrangement links TRBV21-1 to TRBJ2-1; the table calls TRBD2, which could not be checked here. TRBV21-1 is a pseudogene locus. This CDR3 has 14 amino acids. CDR3: CASLLAGVPNEQFF. In DNA, the CDR3 is TGTGCCAGCCTTCTAGCGGGGGTACCCAATGAGCAGTTCTTC.

On this clone itself: One junction end disagrees with the germline gene, perhaps due to a read error. This chain uses TRBV7-7 with TRBJ2-5, with D tentatively TRBD2 (5 bases). Germline V gene data show CDR1 as SSHAT and CDR2 as FNYEAQ (reference sequence). The CDR3 extends over 13 amino acids. Written as DNA, the CDR3 is TGTGCTAGCAGCCCAGGACTGCAAGAGACCCAGTACTTC. Translated, it gives CASSPGLQETQYF.

V and J are TRBV19 and TRBJ1-6; D unclear. V lost 8 bases and J lost 0, with 11 bases in between. The CDR3 consists of 15 residues. CDR1 and CDR2 (germline): LNHDA, SQIVND (reference sequence). CDR3 sequence (DNA): TGTGCCAGTGGGTCTCCTAGCTCCTATAATTCACCCCTCCACTTT. Amino acids: CASGSPSSYNSPLHF.

This chain uses TRBV5-1 with TRBJ2-5; 10 bases align to TRBD2. Germline CDR1 reads SGHRS; CDR2 reads YFSETQ. This CDR3 has 16 amino acids. After removal of 0 bases from V and 5 bases from J, the junction contained 7 bases not matched to a gene. The CDR3 sequence is CASSLAASGGVETQYF. The CDR3 nucleotides read TGCGCCAGCAGCTTGGCGGCTAGCGGGGGCGTTGAGACCCAGTACTTC.

The rearrangement joins TRBV27 to TRBJ1-4, with D possibly TRBD1 on 5 matching bases. The V and J ends lost 0 bases and 11 bases respectively, with 19 bases between them. This CDR3 contains 16 residues. In germline, CDR1 is MNHEY, CDR2 SMNVEV (reference sequence). The DNA for the CDR3 is TGTGCCAGCAGTTTATCGATTTGGGGCCCTGGTGTTAAACTGTTTTTT. Its protein is CASSLSIWGPGVKLFF.

The V call is TRBV7-2, the J call TRBJ2-7; 10 bases line up with TRBD1. CDR1 and CDR2 from the germline V gene are SGHTA and FQGNSA. Losses at the gene ends were 5 bases for V and 2 bases for J; bases not matched to a gene: 15. This CDR3 comprises 18 residues. This CDR3 is CASSPLVLFGTGAYEQYF. CDR3 nucleotides: TGTGCCAGCAGCCCATTGGTATTATTCGGGACAGGGGCCTACGAGCAGTACTTC.

In this sample, this clone turned up a few times. The V gene is TRBV5-4, the J gene TRBJ2-1, with unresolved D. This CDR3 region has 15 residues. The V gene's germline CDR1 is SGHNT and CDR2 YYREEE (reference sequence). Trimming took 4 bases from V and 0 from J, leaving 11 bases between them. The CDR3 bases are TGTGCCAGCAGCGCTATCTCAGGCTCCTACAATGAGCAGTTCTTC. Amino acids: CASSAISGSYNEQFF.

The V gene is TRBV6-1, the J gene TRBJ1-1; D is undetermined. V lost 3 bases to trimming and J lost 0 bases, with 23 bases between them. CDR3 length: 19 residues. The V gene's germline CDR1 is MNHNS and CDR2 SASEGT. The CDR3: CASSDYSSPRYDVNTEAFF. The CDR3 nucleotides read TGTGCCAGCAGTGACTATTCCTCCCCCCGGTATGATGTGAACACTGAAGCTTTCTTT.

This chain uses TRBV4-3 with TRBJ2-1; 13 bases line up with TRBD2. J was trimmed by 6 bases and V by 1 base; bases with no gene match: 12. This CDR3 has 19 amino acids. CDR1 and CDR2 (germline): LGHNA, YSLEER. DNA for the CDR3: TGCGCCAGCAGCCAAGGTCTCGACCTCTGGACTAGCGGGGGCAATGAGCAGTTCTTC. Protein: CASSQGLDLWTSGGNEQFF.

The chain joins TRBV5-1 to TRBJ2-1, with D maybe TRBD1 (6 bases). Trimming pared 0 bases from V and 7 bases from J, leaving 11 bases between. This CDR3 region has 14 residues. Germline V gene data show CDR1 as SGHRS and CDR2 as YFSETQ. CDR3 region: CASSLDSRGNEQFF. In DNA, the CDR3 is TGCGCCAGCAGCTTGGATAGTAGGGGGAATGAGCAGTTCTTC.

The chain carries TRBV19 and TRBJ2-1; TRBD2 is a possible D gene (6 bases). The length of the CDR3 is 14 residues. Germline assignment: CDR1 LNHDA and CDR2 SQIVND (reference sequence). With 2 bases removed from V and 8 bases from J, the gap between germline ends came to 13 bases. Here the CDR3 DNA reads TGTGCCAGTAGTATACAATGGGGGGTAGATGAGCAGTTCTTC. The encoded protein is CASSIQWGVDEQFF.

This sequence joins TRBV18 and TRBJ1-1; the D is unclear. In germline, CDR1 is KGHSH, CDR2 LQKENI. V lost 4 bases and J 0 bases, leaving 6 bases between the germline ends. This CDR3 is 13 amino acids long. CDR3 sequence (DNA): TGTGCCAGCTCACGAGTCCTGAACACTGAAGCTTTCTTT. It codes for CASSRVLNTEAFF.

In its sample, this clone was seen a few times. The chain has TRBV29-1 and TRBJ1-1; no clear D gene. Trimming left V 1 base short and J 3 bases short, with 6 bases between. CDR3 length equals 12 residues. Germline CDR1 SQVTM, CDR2 ANQGSEA. Here the CDR3 DNA reads TGCAGCGTTGAAGGGAGTTACACTGAAGCTTTCTTT. This encodes CSVEGSYTEAFF.

The V and J genes are TRBV27 and TRBJ1-4, with D unresolved. Trimming took 5 bases from V and 7 from J, leaving 14 bases between them. Germline V gene lookup returns CDR1 MNHEY and CDR2 SMNVEV (reference sequence). The CDR3 is made up of 14 amino acids. For the CDR3, the DNA is TGTGCCAGCAGTCCTAATCACGAGATTGAAAAACTGTTTTTT. This translates into CASSPNHEIEKLFF.

This chain connects TRBV19 to TRBJ2-1; 11 nucleotides line up with TRBD2. The CDR3 runs to 15 residues. The germline V gene encodes CDR1 LNHDA and CDR2 SQIVND (reference sequence). The V and J ends lost 7 bases and 9 bases, in that order; junction bases with no gene match: 11. The CDR3 is CASTPLAGGDGEQFF. The CDR3, as DNA: TGTGCCAGTACCCCCCTAGCGGGGGGTGACGGTGAGCAGTTCTTC.

The chain has TRBV10-1 and TRBJ2-7; 11 bases match TRBD1. In germline, CDR1 is WNHNN, CDR2 SYGVQD (reference sequence). This CDR3 has 14 amino acids. Unmatched junction bases numbered 10, after V lost 10 bases and J lost 5 bases. In DNA form, the CDR3 reads TGCGCCAACCTATTGGACAGGGGGCTCCACGAGCAGTACTTC. Translating gives CANLLDRGLHEQYF.